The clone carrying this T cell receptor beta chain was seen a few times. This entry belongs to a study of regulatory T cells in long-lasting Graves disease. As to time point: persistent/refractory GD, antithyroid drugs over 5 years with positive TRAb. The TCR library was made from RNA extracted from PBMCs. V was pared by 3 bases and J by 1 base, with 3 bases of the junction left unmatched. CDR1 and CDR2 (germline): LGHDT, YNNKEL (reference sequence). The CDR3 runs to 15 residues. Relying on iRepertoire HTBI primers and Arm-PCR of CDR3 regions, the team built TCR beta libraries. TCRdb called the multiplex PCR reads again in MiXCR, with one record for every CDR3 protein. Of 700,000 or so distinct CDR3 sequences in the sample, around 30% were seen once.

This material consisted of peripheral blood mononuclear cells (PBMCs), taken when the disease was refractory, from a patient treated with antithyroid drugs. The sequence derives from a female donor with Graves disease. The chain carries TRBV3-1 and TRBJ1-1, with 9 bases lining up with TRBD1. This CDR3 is CASSHVTGGNTEAFF. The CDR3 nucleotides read TGTGCCAGCAGCCATGTGACAGGGGGGAACACTGAAGCTTTCTTT.